This T cell receptor (beta chain) was sequenced in a study of blood T cell repertoires in COVID-19. Study-level background: The United States, Italy and Spain provided the acute and convalescent COVID-19 samples. T cells, B-cell-depleted T cells, or PBMCs provided the cDNA or gDNA that served as material.

Profiling relied on immunoSEQ multiplex PCR, and the TCRdb table lists in-frame clones only, not all of them. Of about 120,000 clones listed, 75% to 90% were seen once; the top ten hold under 35%. The V gene lost 0 bases and the J gene lost 3 bases, with 17 bases spanning the gap. In germline, CDR1 is MGHRA, CDR2 YSYEKL. This CDR3 has 17 amino acids. The source of this sequence is a man aged 70-80 years with active or convalescent COVID-19. The specimen sequenced was peripheral blood. The J gene is TRBJ1-2, the V gene TRBV4-1; the D gene is possibly TRBD1 (5 bases). The CDR3 DNA reads TGCGCCAGCAGCCAAGAAAGTTCCAGGGTCCCGGACTATGGCTACACCTTC. This encodes CASSQESSRVPDYGYTF.